The clone carrying this T cell receptor (beta chain) was detected many times. The antigen remains unidentified. This entry is derived from a study of neurological immune-mediated disorders. The team produced cDNA through 5'RACE using 10-nucleotide random UMIs. Each CDR3 protein is one row after TCRdb ran MiXCR on the 5' RACE reads. The repertoire holds 55,000 to 65,000 distinct CDR3 sequences, roughly 12% seen once, with approximately 11% in the top ten. Points from the study as a whole: In HTLV-1-associated myelopathy, TCR clonal expansion was greatest, and in multiple sclerosis it was least, below healthy controls.

A total of 2 million PBMCs stored at -80 degrees C provided the unsorted libraries. This TCR came from a woman in her sixties or seventies with HTLV-1-associated myelopathy (HAM/TSP). Source material: PBMCs.

The CDR3 nucleotides read TGTGCCATCAGTAGCGGGACCTTACAAGAGACCCAGTACTTC. Translation: CAISSGTLQETQYF. The chain employs TRBV10-3 and TRBJ2-5; 7 bases are shared with TRBD2. Trimming at V came to 5 bases and at J to 2 bases, leaving 5 bases not matched to a gene. The CDR3 is 14 amino acids. The germline gives CDR1 ENHRY, CDR2 SYGVKD.